These 4 T cell receptor beta chains originate from one sample sequenced in a study of shared clonotypes between healthy human individuals. Clones were sequenced by immunoSEQ multiplex PCR, and TCRdb holds only the in-frame ones, with some missing. The sample has about 600,000 clones; roughly 95% are singletons. Terminally differentiated effector memory CD45RA+ cells were excluded from the naive CD8 cells, which were CD45RO-negative and positively selected for CCR7. What was sequenced was naive CD8+ T cells sorted from blood. Receptor source: a woman aged 25 to 39 in good health.

This clone was found a few times. V is TRBV5-1 and J is TRBJ1-1; a weak D match, TRBD1 (6 bases). Germline CDR1 and CDR2: SGHRS and YFSETQ. The V and J ends lost 4 bases and 0 bases respectively, with 10 bases between them. The CDR3 runs 14 residues. In DNA, the CDR3 is TGCGCCAGCAGCGAGGACAGACTGAACACTGAAGCTTTCTTT. It specifies CASSEDRLNTEAFF.

Notes on this clone: Within the sample, other DNA sequences also encode this same CDR3. The chain links TRBV27 to TRBJ1-2, with 8 bases lining up with TRBD1. The germline V gene encodes CDR1 MNHEY and CDR2 SMNVEV (reference sequence). The CDR3 extends over 12 amino acids. J was trimmed by 6 bases and V by 8 bases; bases with no gene match: 5. CDR3 in DNA: TGTGCCAGCCGTACAGGGGGGGATGGCTACACCTTC. This sequence encodes CASRTGGDGYTF.

The rearrangement uses TRBV28 and TRBJ2-7, with D perhaps TRBD2 (5 bases). Germline values: CDR1 MDHEN, CDR2 SYDVKM. V lost 5 bases and J 5 bases, leaving 25 bases between the germline ends. This CDR3 comprises 17 residues. In nucleotides, the CDR3 is TGTGCCAGCAGTCTTCTCTCTGGGAGACCCCTAGCCCACGAGCAGTACTTC. Protein sequence: CASSLLSGRPLAHEQYF.

V and J are TRBV2 and TRBJ2-5; 8 positions agree with TRBD1. The J call is doubtful: the DNA matches TRBJ2-7 better. The length of the CDR3 is 18 residues. Germline loops: CDR1 SNHLY, CDR2 FYNNEI. CDR3 residues: CASAWARGLRAGGYEQYF. CDR3 coding DNA: TGTGCCAGCGCATGGGCCAGGGGGCTCAGGGCGGGTGGTTACGAGCAGTACTTC.